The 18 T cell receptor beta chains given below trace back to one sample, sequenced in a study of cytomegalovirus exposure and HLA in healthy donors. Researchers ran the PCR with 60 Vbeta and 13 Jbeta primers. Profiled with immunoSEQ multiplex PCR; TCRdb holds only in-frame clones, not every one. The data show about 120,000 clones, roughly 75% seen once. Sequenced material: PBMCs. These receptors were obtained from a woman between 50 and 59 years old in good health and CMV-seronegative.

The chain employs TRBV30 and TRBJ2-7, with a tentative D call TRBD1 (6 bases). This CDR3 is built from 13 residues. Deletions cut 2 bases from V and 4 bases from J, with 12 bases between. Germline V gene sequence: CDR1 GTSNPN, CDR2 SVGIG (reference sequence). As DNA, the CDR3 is TGTGCCTGGAGTCCAAACAGGGAGTACGAGCAGTACTTC. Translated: CAWSPNREYEQYF. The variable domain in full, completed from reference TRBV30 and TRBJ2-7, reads SQTIHQWPATLVQPVGSPLSLECTVEGTSNPNLYWYRQAAGRGLQLLFYSVGIGQISSEVPQNLSASRPQDRQFILSSKKLLLSDSGFYLCAWSPNREYEQYFGPGTRLTVT.

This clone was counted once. CDR3 in DNA: TGTGCCAGCAGCTTGGGACCCAGCGGCAATCAGCCCCAGCATTTT. This sequence encodes CASSLGPSGNQPQHF. This chain uses TRBV5-6 with TRBJ1-5; no clear D. V lost 0 bases, J lost 2 bases, and 9 bases lay in between. This CDR3 has 15 amino acids. CDR1 and CDR2 from the germline V gene are SGHDT and YYEEEE.

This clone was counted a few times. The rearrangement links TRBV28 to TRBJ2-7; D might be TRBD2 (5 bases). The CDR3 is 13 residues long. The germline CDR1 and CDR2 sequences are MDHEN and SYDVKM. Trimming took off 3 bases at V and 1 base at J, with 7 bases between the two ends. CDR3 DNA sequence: TGTGCCAGCAGTTTTGGGGAGTCCTACGAGCAGTACTTC. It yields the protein CASSFGESYEQYF.

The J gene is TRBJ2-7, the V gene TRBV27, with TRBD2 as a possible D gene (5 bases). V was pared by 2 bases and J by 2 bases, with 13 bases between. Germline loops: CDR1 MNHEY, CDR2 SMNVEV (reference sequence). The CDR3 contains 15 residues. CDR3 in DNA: TGTGCCAGCAGTTTAAATCCGGGATCGGCCTACGAGCAGTACTTC. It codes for CASSLNPGSAYEQYF.

CDR3 sequence: CASSALQGRNTEAFF. The CDR3 DNA reads as TGTGCCAGCAGCGCATTACAGGGCAGGAACACTGAAGCTTTCTTT. V usage is TRBV7-2 and J usage is TRBJ1-1, with a tentative D call TRBD1 (6 bases). CDR1 is SGHTA and CDR2 is FQGNSA in the germline V gene. The CDR3 has 15 amino acids. The V end was cut by 5 bases, the J end by 1 base, with 14 bases between.

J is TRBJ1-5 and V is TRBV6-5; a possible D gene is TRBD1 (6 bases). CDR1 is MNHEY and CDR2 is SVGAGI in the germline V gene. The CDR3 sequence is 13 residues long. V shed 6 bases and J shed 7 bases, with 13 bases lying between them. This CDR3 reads CASRPGEGQPQHF. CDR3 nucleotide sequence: TGTGCCAGCAGACCAGGGGAGGGGCAGCCCCAGCATTTT.

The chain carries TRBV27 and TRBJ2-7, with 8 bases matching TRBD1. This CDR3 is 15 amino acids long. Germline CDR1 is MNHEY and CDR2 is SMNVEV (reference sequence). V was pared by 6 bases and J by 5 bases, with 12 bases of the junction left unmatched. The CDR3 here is CASRARPGQADEQYF. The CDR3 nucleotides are TGTGCCAGCAGGGCCCGTCCGGGACAGGCCGACGAGCAGTACTTC.

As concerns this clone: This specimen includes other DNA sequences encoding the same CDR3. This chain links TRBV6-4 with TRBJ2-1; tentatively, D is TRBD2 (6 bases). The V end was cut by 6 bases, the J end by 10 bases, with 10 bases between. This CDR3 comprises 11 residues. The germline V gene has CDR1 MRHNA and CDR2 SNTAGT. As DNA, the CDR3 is TGTGCCAGCAGCGCCGGGAGCGAGCAGTTCTTC. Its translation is CASSAGSEQFF.

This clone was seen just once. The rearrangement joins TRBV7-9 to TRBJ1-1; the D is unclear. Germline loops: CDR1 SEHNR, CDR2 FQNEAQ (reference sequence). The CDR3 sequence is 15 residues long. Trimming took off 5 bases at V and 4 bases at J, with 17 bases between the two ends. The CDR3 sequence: CASSVSGGVGTEAFF. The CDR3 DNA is TGTGCCAGCAGCGTATCAGGAGGCGTGGGCACTGAAGCTTTCTTT.

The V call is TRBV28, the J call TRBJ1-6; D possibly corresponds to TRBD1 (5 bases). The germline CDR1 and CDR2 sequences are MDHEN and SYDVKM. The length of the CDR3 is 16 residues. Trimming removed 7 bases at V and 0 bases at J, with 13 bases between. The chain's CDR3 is CASTLGVSSYNSPLHF. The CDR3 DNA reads TGTGCCAGCACTCTAGGGGTGAGCTCCTATAATTCACCCCTCCACTTT.

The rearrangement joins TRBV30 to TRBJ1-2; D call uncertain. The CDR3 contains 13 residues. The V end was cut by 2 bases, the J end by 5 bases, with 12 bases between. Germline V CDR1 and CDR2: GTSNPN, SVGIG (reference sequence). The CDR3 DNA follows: TGTGCCTGGAGTCTTACCGGGTTTTATGGCTACACCTTC. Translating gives CAWSLTGFYGYTF.

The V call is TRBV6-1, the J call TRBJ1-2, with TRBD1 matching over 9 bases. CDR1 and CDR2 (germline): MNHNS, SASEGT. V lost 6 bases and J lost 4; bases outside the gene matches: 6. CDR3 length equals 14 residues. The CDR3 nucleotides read TGTGCCAGCAGGGACAGGGGCGAGGCCTATGGCTACACCTTC. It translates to CASRDRGEAYGYTF.

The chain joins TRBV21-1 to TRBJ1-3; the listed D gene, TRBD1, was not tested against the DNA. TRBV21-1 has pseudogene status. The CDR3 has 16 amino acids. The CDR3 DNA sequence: TGTGCCAGCAGCAACAACCAGGGTATCCCGGGAAACACCATATATTTT. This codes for CASSNNQGIPGNTIYF.

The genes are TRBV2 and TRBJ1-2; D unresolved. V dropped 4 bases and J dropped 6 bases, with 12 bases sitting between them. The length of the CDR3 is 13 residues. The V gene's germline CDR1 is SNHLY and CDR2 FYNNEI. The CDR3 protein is CASSVHEEDGYTF. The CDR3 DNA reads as TGTGCCAGCAGTGTTCACGAAGAGGATGGCTACACCTTC.

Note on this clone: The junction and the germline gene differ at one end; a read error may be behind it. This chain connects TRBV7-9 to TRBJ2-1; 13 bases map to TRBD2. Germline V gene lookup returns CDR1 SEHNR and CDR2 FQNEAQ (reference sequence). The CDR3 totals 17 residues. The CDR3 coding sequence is TGTTCCAGCAGACCCCCTGCCGGACTAGCGGGAGATGATGAGCAGTTCTTC. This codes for CSSRPPAGLAGDDEQFF.

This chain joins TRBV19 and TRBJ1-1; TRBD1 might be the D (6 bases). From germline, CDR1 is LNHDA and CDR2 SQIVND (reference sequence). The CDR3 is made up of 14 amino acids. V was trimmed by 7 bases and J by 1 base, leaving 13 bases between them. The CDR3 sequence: CASKRGRENTEAFF. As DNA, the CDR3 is TGTGCCAGTAAAAGGGGGAGGGAGAACACTGAAGCTTTCTTT.

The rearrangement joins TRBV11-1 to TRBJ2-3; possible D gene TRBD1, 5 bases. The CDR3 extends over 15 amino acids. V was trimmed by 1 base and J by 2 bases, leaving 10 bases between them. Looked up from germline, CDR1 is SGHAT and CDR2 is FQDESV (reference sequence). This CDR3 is CASSLEGADTDTQYF. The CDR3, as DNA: TGTGCCAGCAGCTTAGAAGGGGCCGACACAGATACGCAGTATTTT.

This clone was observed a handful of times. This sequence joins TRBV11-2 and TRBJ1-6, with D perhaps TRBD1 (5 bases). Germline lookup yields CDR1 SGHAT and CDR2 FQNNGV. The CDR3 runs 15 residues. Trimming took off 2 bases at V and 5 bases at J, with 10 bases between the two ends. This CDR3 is CASSLLGRNNSPLHF. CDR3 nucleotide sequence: TGTGCCAGCAGCTTATTGGGGCGGAATAATTCACCCCTCCACTTT.